This TCR beta chain comes out of a study of beta chain features in type 1 diabetes. Trimming removed 6 bases from V and 0 bases from J, with 8 bases in between. The CDR3 consists of 14 residues. The germline V gene encodes CDR1 MDHEN and CDR2 SYDVKM. Isolated RNA was reverse transcribed in full, so expressed TCRB transcripts were sequenced. Libraries were prepared by immunoSEQ multiplex PCR; TCRdb keeps only in-frame clonotypes and omits some of them. Of about 360,000 clones listed, roughly an eighth are singletons. CD45RO/CCR7/CD25/CD127/CD95/CD27 sorting isolated CD4+ naive, central memory, regulatory and stem cell-like memory cells. Sorted populations all exceeded 95% purity.

The sequenced material came from naive CD4+ T cells from blood. This TCR was recovered from a man aged 18 to 29 in good health. The chain uses TRBV28 and TRBJ1-4; D not certain. CDR3 coding DNA: TGTGCCAGCAGCCTAATACCAACTAATGAAAAACTGTTTTTT. This translates into CASSLIPTNEKLFF. The entire variable domain, with the rest obtained from reference TRBV28 and TRBJ1-4, is as follows: DVKVTQSSRYLVKRTGEKVFLECVQDMDHENMFWYRQDPGLGLRLIYFSYDVKMKEKGDIPEGYSVSREKKERFSLILESASTNQTSMYLCASSLIPTNEKLFFGSGTQLSVL.